Listed below are T cell receptor beta chains from one sample, sequenced in a study of T cell responses to AZD1222 COVID-19 vaccine. Sequencing used immunoSEQ multiplex PCR; TCRdb keeps in-frame clones, though not all of them. The sample lists 110,000 to 150,000 clones, around 93% occurring once. The sequencing used peripheral blood, collected on day 0 of AZD1222 vaccination. Source of these receptors: an adult in good health. Both conserved end residues are part of each CDR3. The D gene is left open where the match is weak. Clone size, where shown, is once, few, many, or a class for clones that have expanded.

D: NA; J: TRBJ1-2; V: TRBV6-5; size: NA; CDR3: CASRSGGEWGYTF; DNA: TGTGCCAGCCGATCGGGAGGGGAGTGGGGCTACACCTTC
D: NA; J: TRBJ2-7; V: TRBV12-3/TRBV12-4; size: NA; CDR3: CASSLGIAYEQYF; DNA: TGTGCCAGCAGTTTGGGCATAGCGTACGAGCAGTACTTC
D: NA; J: TRBJ1-2; V: TRBV5-1; size: NA; CDR3: CASSLGQNNYGYTF; DNA: TGCGCCAGCAGCCTGGGTCAGAACAACTATGGCTACACCTTC
D: NA; J: TRBJ1-4; V: TRBV18; size: NA; CDR3: CASSPSQGVEKLFF; DNA: TGTGCCAGCTCACCGTCACAGGGAGTTGAAAAACTGTTTTTT
D: NA; J: TRBJ1-6; V: TRBV7-2; size: NA; CDR3: CASSTDRSEAGYNSPLHF; DNA: TGTGCCAGCAGCACCGACAGGTCAGAGGCTGGCTATAATTCACCCCTCCACTTT
D: TRBD2; J: TRBJ2-5; V: TRBV11-2; size: NA; CDR3: CASSRAPLIAGGETQYF; DNA: TGTGCCAGCAGCCGCGCGCCCCTTATAGCGGGGGGAGAGACCCAGTACTTC
D: TRBD2; J: TRBJ2-3; V: TRBV3-1/TRBV3-2; size: NA; CDR3: CASSQRAYPGEGPSLTQYF; DNA: TGTGCCAGCAGCCAAAGGGCATACCCCGGGGAGGGACCTTCTTTGACGCAGTATTTT
D: NA; J: TRBJ1-5; V: TRBV27; size: NA; CDR3: CASSLSAFWGTNQPQHF; DNA: TGTGCCAGCAGTTTATCAGCGTTTTGGGGTACTAATCAGCCCCAGCATTTT
D: TRBD1; J: TRBJ1-2; V: TRBV2; size: NA; CDR3: CASSGTDGPPPTF; DNA: TGTGCCAGCAGCGGGACAGACGGACCTCCTCCCACCTTC
D: NA; J: TRBJ1-2; V: TRBV28; size: NA; CDR3: CASSGINSLSFYGYTF; DNA: TGTGCCAGCAGTGGTATAAACAGTCTTAGCTTCTATGGCTACACCTTC
D: NA; J: TRBJ1-6; V: TRBV28; size: NA; CDR3: CASSLRARWGDSPLHF; DNA: TGTGCCAGCAGTTTGCGGGCTCGATGGGGCGATTCACCCCTCCACTTT
D: NA; J: TRBJ2-2; V: TRBV21-1; size: once; CDR3: CASSKIGVGGRSGELFF; DNA: TGTGCCAGCAGCAAAATTGGTGTGGGGGGGCGCTCCGGGGAGCTGTTTTTT
D: NA; J: TRBJ1-4; V: TRBV3-1/TRBV3-2; size: NA; CDR3: CASSPLGVKLFF; DNA: TGTGCCAGCAGCCCCCTGGGGGTAAAACTGTTTTTT
D: NA; J: TRBJ2-5; V: TRBV5-4; size: NA; CDR3: CASTKLGDQETQYF; DNA: TGTGCCAGCACCAAGCTCGGGGATCAAGAGACCCAGTACTTC
D: NA; J: TRBJ1-5; V: TRBV7-8; size: NA; CDR3: CASSSLAGGNQPQHF; DNA: TGTGCCAGCAGCTCCTTGGCGGGTGGCAATCAGCCCCAGCATTTT
D: NA; J: TRBJ2-5; V: TRBV18; size: NA; CDR3: CASSGGVQETQYF; DNA: TGTGCCAGCTCAGGTGGGGTCCAAGAGACCCAGTACTTC
D: NA; J: TRBJ2-3; V: TRBV29-1; size: NA; CDR3: CSVARGSGDTQYF; DNA: TGCAGCGTGGCGAGGGGTAGCGGAGATACGCAGTATTTT
D: NA; J: TRBJ2-2; V: TRBV28; size: once; CDR3: CATGGGYTGELFF; DNA: TGTGCCACCGGTGGGGGCTACACCGGGGAGCTGTTTTTT
D: NA; J: TRBJ2-7; V: TRBV5-3; size: NA; CDR3: CARSSDSYEQYF; DNA: TGTGCCAGAAGCTCGGACTCCTACGAGCAGTACTTC
D: TRBD2; J: TRBJ2-7; V: TRBV28; size: NA; CDR3: CASGPRGSSGGYF; DNA: TGTGCCAGCGGTCCCAGAGGCTCTAGCGGGGGATACTTC
D: NA; J: TRBJ1-2; V: TRBV6-7; size: NA; CDR3: CASSYKDYGYTF; DNA: TGTGCCAGCAGTTATAAGGACTATGGCTACACCTTC
D: TRBD1; J: TRBJ1-1; V: TRBV2; size: NA; CDR3: CASQGVSTEAFF; DNA: TGTGCCAGCCAGGGGGTGAGCACTGAAGCTTTCTTT
D: TRBD1; J: TRBJ1-6; V: TRBV6-5; size: NA; CDR3: CASSQTTGDNSPLHF; DNA: TGTGCCAGCAGCCAGACGACAGGGGATAATTCACCCCTCCACTTT
D: NA; J: TRBJ1-2; V: TRBV21-1; size: NA; CDR3: CASSRGGYGYTF; DNA: TGTGCCAGCAGCAGGGGTGGCTATGGCTACACCTTC
D: TRBD1; J: TRBJ1-4; V: TRBV5-4; size: NA; CDR3: CASSKGADNEKLFF; DNA: TGTGCCAGCAGTAAGGGGGCAGATAATGAAAAACTGTTTTTT
D: NA; J: TRBJ1-2; V: TRBV7-9; size: NA; CDR3: CASSLVHGNGYTF; DNA: TGTGCCAGCAGCTTAGTCCATGGAAACGGCTACACCTTC
D: NA; J: TRBJ1-1; V: TRBV11-3; size: NA; CDR3: CASRFRGGHTEAFF; DNA: TGTGCCAGCAGGTTCAGGGGTGGTCACACTGAAGCTTTCTTT
D: TRBD2; J: TRBJ2-1; V: TRBV6-2/TRBV6-3; size: NA; CDR3: CASSRRGSGLVNEQFF; DNA: TGTGCCAGCAGTCGCCGGGGGTCCGGACTAGTCAATGAGCAGTTCTTC
D: TRBD1; J: TRBJ2-3; V: TRBV7-2; size: NA; CDR3: CASSLEGDRLTDTQYF; DNA: TGTGCCAGCAGTCTAGAAGGGGACAGGTTAACAGATACGCAGTATTTT
D: TRBD1; J: TRBJ1-1; V: TRBV6-1; size: NA; CDR3: CASSLLTGRTEAFF; DNA: TGTGCCAGCAGTCTCCTGACAGGGAGGACTGAAGCTTTCTTT